This TCR beta chain was sequenced in a study of OX40 agonist ivuxolimab in advanced cancers. Background on the study: The mean age was approximately 60 years, ranging from 23 to 79, with around four fifths of participants male.

Assay: immunoSEQ multiplex PCR; the TCRdb copy retains only in-frame clones and omits some. The table has tens of thousands of clones, approximately 88% seen once. This clone was seen only once. Trimming cost V 4 bases and J 3 bases, with 12 bases left between them. This CDR3 is built from 14 residues. Looked up from germline, CDR1 is SGHRS and CDR2 is YFSETQ. This chain uses TRBV5-1 with TRBJ2-3; a possible D gene is TRBD2 (7 bases). Sequencing used CD4+ or CD8+ T cells sorted from blood, obtained in a trial of the OX40 agonist ivuxolimab. This clonotype originated in an adult with an advanced solid tumor such as melanoma, head and neck, liver or kidney cancer. The CDR3 sequence: CASSMEGGTDTQYF. Written as DNA, the CDR3 is TGCGCCAGCAGCATGGAGGGGGGGACAGATACGCAGTATTTT.